These T cell receptor beta chains were read from a single sample in a study of blood T cells in healthy people across ages. MiXCR was run by TCRdb on the 5' RACE reads, yielding one entry per CDR3 protein. There are over a million distinct CDR3 sequences in the sample; 45% to 70% occur only once, and 6.5% to 8.5% lies in the top ten. The sequenced material came from blood. The receptors were sampled from a man between 18 and 35 years old in good health. Each CDR3 is given with its conserved first and last residue. A D gene is named only where the DNA matches it firmly. The listing skips clone size in some rows; elsewhere it reads once, few, many or a size class.

clone_size	cdr3_length	v_call	j_call	d_call	cdr3_aa	cdr3_nt
-	15	TRBV27	TRBJ2-3	-	CASSSEYGARDTQYF	TGTGCCAGCAGCTCCGAGTACGGGGCTAGGGATACGCAGTATTTT
-	15	TRBV20-1	TRBJ2-2	TRBD2	CSARALAGGGGELFF	TGCAGTGCTAGAGCACTAGCGGGAGGGGGCGGGGAGCTGTTTTTT
-	16	TRBV5-1	TRBJ2-2	TRBD2	CASSGSGAANTGELFF	TGCGCCAGCAGCGGGAGCGGGGCCGCGAACACCGGGGAGCTGTTTTTT
-	16	TRBV21-1	TRBJ1-5	-	CASSNEGRGSNQPQHF	TGTGCCAGCAGCAACGAGGGGCGAGGAAGCAATCAGCCCCAGCATTTT
few	17	TRBV12-3/TRBV12-4	TRBJ2-5	TRBD2	CASSLISASGGGETQYF	TGTGCCAGCAGTTTAATCTCTGCTAGCGGGGGCGGGGAGACCCAGTACTTC
-	14	TRBV28	TRBJ1-6	-	CASAESSYNSPLHF	TGTGCCAGCGCCGAGAGCTCCTATAATTCACCCCTCCACTTT
-	15	TRBV10-2	TRBJ2-3	TRBD2	CASRGTSGSTDTQYF	TGCGCCAGCAGAGGGACTAGCGGGAGTACAGATACGCAGTATTTT
few	13	TRBV29-1	TRBJ2-7	-	CSVVAGRSYEQYF	TGCAGCGTTGTGGCGGGACGGAGCTACGAGCAGTACTTC
few	13	TRBV20-1	TRBJ2-4	-	CSARGGFINIQYF	TGCAGTGCTAGAGGGGGGTTCATAAACATTCAGTACTTC
-	15	TRBV12-3/TRBV12-4	TRBJ1-4	-	CASSLGGGHREKLFF	TGTGCCAGCAGTTTAGGAGGGGGGCATCGGGAAAAACTGTTTTTT
-	15	TRBV4-2	TRBJ2-7	TRBD2	CASSPELAGGDEQYF	TGTGCCAGCAGCCCTGAACTAGCGGGGGGTGACGAGCAGTACTTC
-	14	TRBV4-1	TRBJ2-3	TRBD2	CASSQRGVADTQYF	TGCGCCAGCAGCCAACGGGGGGTGGCAGATACGCAGTATTTT
once	13	TRBV10-3	TRBJ2-5	TRBD1	CAIRDRVEETQYF	TGTGCCATCAGGGACAGGGTAGAGGAGACCCAGTACTTC
-	17	TRBV15	TRBJ2-3	TRBD1	CATSGFRTGIGTDTQYF	TGTGCCACCAGCGGGTTCAGGACAGGGATCGGCACAGATACGCAGTATTTT
-	14	TRBV6-6	TRBJ1-2	-	CASSYSRTDYGYTF	TGTGCCAGCAGTTACTCGAGGACGGACTATGGCTACACCTTC
-	15	TRBV15	TRBJ2-1	TRBD2	CATSESGGQYNEQFF	TGTGCCACCAGCGAGAGCGGGGGGCAGTACAATGAGCAGTTCTTC